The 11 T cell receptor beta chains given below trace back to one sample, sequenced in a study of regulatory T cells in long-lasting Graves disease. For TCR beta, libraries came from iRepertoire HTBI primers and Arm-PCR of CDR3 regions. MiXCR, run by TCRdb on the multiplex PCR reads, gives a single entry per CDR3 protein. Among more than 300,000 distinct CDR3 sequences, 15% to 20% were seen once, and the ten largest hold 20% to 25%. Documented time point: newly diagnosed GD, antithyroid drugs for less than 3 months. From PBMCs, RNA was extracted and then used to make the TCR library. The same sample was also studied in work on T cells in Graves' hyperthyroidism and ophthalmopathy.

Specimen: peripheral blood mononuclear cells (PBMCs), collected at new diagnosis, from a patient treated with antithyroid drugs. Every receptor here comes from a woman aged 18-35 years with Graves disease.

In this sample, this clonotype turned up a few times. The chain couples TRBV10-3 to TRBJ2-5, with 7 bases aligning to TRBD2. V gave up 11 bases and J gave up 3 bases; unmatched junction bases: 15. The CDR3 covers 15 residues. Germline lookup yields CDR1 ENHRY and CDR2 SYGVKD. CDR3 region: CAVAWRGRGEETQYF. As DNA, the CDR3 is TGTGCCGTAGCCTGGCGGGGGAGGGGAGAAGAGACCCAGTACTTC.

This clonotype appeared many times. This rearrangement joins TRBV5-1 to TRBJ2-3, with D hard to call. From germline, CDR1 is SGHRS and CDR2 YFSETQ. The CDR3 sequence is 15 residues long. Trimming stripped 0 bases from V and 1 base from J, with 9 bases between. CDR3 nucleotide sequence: TGCGCCAGCAGCTTGGTTACTCCCGGCACAGATACGCAGTATTTT. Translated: CASSLVTPGTDTQYF.

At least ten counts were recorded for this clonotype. The CDR3 region is CASRGQGANYGYTF. CDR3 nucleotide sequence: TGTGCCAGCAGGGGACAGGGGGCTAACTATGGCTACACCTTC. The gene calls are TRBV12-3 or TRBV12-4 and TRBJ1-2; 11 positions match TRBD1. The CDR3 totals 14 residues. J lost 0 bases, V lost 6 bases, and 0 bases had no gene match.

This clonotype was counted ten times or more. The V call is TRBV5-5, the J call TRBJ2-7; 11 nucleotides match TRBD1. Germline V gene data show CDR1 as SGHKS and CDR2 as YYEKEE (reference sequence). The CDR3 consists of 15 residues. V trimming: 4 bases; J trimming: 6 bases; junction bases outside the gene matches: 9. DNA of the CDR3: TGTGCCAGCAGCGAAACGAGGACAGGGGGCTCCGAGCAGTACTTC. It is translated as CASSETRTGGSEQYF.

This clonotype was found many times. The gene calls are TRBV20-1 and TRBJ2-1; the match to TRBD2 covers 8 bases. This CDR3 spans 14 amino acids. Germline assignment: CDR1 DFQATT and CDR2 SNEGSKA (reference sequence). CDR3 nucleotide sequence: TGCAGGGGGAGGGGGAGCGGGGGTCACAATGAGCAGTTCTTC. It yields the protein CRGRGSGGHNEQFF.

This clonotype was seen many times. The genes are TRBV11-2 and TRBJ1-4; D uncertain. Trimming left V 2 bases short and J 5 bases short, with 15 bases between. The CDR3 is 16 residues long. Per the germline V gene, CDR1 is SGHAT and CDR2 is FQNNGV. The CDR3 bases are TGTGCCAGCAGCTTATCGGTGGTTCTTCGGAATGAAAAACTGTTTTTT. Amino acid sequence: CASSLSVVLRNEKLFF.

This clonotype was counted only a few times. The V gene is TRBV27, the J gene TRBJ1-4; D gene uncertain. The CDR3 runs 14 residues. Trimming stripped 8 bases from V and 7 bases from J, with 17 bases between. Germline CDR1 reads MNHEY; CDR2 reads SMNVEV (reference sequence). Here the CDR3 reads CASGSVEGGEKLFF. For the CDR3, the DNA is TGTGCCAGCGGATCCGTTGAGGGAGGTGAAAAACTGTTTTTT.

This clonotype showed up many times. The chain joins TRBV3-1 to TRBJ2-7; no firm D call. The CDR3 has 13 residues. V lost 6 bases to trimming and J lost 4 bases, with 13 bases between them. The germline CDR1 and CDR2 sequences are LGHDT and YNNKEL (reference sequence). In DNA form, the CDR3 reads TGTGCCAGCAGTTTTGCCACGGGTTACGAGCAGTACTTC. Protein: CASSFATGYEQYF.

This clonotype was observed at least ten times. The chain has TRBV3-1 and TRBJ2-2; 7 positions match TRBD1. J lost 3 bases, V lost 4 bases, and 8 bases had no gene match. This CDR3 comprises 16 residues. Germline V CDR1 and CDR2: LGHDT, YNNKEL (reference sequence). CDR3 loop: CASSPKTGKDTGELFF. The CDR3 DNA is TGTGCCAGCAGCCCTAAGACAGGGAAGGACACCGGGGAGCTGTTTTTT.

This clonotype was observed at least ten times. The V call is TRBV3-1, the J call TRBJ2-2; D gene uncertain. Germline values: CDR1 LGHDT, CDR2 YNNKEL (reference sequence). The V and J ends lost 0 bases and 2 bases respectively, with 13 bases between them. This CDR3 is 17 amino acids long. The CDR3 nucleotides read TGTGCCAGCAGCCAAGATCGACTGGGCAGCAACACCGGGGAGCTGTTTTTT. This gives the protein CASSQDRLGSNTGELFF.

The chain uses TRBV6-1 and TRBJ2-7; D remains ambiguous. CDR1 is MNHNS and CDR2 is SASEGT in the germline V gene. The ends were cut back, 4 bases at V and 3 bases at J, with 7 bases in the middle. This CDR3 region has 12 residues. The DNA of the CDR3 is TGTGCCAGCAGTGGAGAAGGCTACGAGCAGTACTTC. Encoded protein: CASSGEGYEQYF.